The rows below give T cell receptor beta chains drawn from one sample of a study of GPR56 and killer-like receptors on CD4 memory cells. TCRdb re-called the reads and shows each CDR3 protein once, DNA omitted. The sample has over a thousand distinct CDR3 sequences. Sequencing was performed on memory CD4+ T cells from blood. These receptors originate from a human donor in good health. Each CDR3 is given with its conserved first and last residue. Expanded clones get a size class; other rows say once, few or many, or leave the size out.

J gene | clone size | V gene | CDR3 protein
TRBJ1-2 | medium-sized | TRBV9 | CASSPRTGLGYGYTF
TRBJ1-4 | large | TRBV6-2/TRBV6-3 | CASSGTSHREKLFF
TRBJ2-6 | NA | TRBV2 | CASRQGLSGANVLTF
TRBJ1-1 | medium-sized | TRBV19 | CASRNQGRGWDTEAFF
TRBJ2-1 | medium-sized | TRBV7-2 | CASSSNRGLMGYNEQFF
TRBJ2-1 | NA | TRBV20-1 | CSATPPAGLYSNEQFF
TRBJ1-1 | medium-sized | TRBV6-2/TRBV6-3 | CASSPHDRDALAAFF
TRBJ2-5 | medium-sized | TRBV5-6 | CASTYRRGGNWGGLETQYF
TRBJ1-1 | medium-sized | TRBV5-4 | CASRLQMNTEAFF
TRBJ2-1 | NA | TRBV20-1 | CSGGGGLEQFF
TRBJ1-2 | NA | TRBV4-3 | CASSQDLGGNYGYTF
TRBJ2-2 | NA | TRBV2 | CASSWTTGELFF
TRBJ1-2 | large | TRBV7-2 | CASSLRTGAGLYGYTF
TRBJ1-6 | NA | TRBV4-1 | CASSQDQLQGDSPLHF
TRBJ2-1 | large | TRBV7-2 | CASSIAGVSYNEQFF
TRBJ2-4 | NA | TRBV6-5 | CASNRGQGRNIQYF
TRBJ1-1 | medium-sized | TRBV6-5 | CASSYKGSTEAFF
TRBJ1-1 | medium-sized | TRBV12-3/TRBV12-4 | CASSAVAEAFF
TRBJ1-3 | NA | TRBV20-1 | CSARGLGESGNTIYF
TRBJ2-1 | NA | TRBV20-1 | CSARDGQQGYNEQFF
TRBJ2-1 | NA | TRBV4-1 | CASSQRGSSYNEQFF
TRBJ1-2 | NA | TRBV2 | CASRSGSGGWGYTF
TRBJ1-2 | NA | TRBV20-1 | CSADRGQASFNYGYTF
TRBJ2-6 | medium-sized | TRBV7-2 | CASSLTGGVGANVLTF
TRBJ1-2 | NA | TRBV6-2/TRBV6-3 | CASRLAGGDNYGYTF
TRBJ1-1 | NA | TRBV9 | CASSVADNTEAFF
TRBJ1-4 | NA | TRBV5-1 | CASSLVGEATNEKLFF
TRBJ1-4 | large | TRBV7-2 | CASSPQGEKLFF
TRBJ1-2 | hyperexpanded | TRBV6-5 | CASRSGQGFYGYTF
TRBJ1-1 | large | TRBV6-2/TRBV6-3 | CASRQGAYTEAFF
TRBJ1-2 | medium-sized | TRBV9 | CASRGDLAGYTF
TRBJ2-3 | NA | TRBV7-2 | CASSPNPGADTQYF
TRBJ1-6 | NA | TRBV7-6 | CASSLSRLQGSNSPLHF
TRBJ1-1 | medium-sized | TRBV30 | CAWNGQFMNTEAFF
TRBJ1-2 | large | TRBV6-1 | CASSATGDYGYTF
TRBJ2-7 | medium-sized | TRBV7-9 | CASSFTGVLYEQYF
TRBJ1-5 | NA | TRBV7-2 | CASSPVAGAGQPQHF
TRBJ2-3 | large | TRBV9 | CASSVLGTDTQYF
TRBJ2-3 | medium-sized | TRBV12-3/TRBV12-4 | CASSPSGGATDTQYF
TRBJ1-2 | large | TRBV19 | CASSIAPGQGSNYGYTF
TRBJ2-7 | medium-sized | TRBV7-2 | CASSLERGGRFGQYF
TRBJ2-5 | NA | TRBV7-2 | CASSPRQGLGQETQYF
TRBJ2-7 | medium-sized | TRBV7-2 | CASSPGPYEQYF
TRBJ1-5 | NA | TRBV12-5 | CASGTGDSPYSNQPQHF
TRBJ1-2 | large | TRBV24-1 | CATSAGAGYGYTF
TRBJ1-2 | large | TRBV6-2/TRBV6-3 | CASRPLPNENYGYTF
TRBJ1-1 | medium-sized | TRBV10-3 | CAISESTRGAGPEAFF
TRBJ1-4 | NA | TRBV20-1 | CSARGTFDSLPTNEKLFF
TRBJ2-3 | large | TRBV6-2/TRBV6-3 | CASSREQPFTDTQYF
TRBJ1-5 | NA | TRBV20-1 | CSARGQENQPQHF
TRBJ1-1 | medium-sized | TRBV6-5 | CASSYSGGRVLEAFF
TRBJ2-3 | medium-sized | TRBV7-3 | CASSLAGGPTDTQYF
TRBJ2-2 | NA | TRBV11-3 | CASSPNTGELFF
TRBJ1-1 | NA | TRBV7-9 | CASSSGSRGSEAFF
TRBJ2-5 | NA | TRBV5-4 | CASSTSGGETQYF
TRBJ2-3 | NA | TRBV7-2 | CASSLGLAGGVTDTQYF
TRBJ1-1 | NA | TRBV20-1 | CSARSGYTEAFF